These T cell receptor beta chains were read from a single sample in a study of T cell responses to AZD1222 COVID-19 vaccine. Profiled with immunoSEQ multiplex PCR; TCRdb holds only in-frame clones, not every one. The sample records about 130,000 clones, more than 80% being singletons. The sequencing used peripheral blood, collected on day 0 of AZD1222 vaccination. The receptors derive from an adult in good health. Both conserved end residues are part of each CDR3. Each record gives: V gene, clone size, D gene, J gene, CDR3 protein, CDR3 DNA. D genes are given only for firm matches. The listing skips clone size in some rows; elsewhere it reads once, few, many or a size class.

>TRBV7-9|few|.|TRBJ2-7
CASRSTDYEQYF
TGTGCCAGCAGGTCGACCGATTACGAGCAGTACTTC
>TRBV3-1/TRBV3-2|.|TRBD1|TRBJ1-2
CASSLHDREGYGYTF
TGTGCCAGCAGCCTGCATGACAGGGAAGGCTATGGCTACACCTTC
>TRBV30|.|.|TRBJ1-6
CASGGIGSPLHF
TGTGCCTCGGGGGGAATAGGTTCACCCCTCCACTTT
>TRBV29-1|few|.|TRBJ2-3
CSGTLWPSTDTQYF
TGCAGCGGCACCCTTTGGCCTAGCACAGATACGCAGTATTTT
>TRBV28|.|.|TRBJ1-6
CASSLSRGGGSPLHF
TGTGCCAGCAGTTTATCCAGGGGCGGAGGTTCACCCCTCCACTTT
>TRBV11-3|.|.|TRBJ2-3
CASSLDPQAPPDTQYF
TGTGCCAGCAGCTTAGATCCCCAGGCGCCGCCAGATACGCAGTATTTT
>TRBV6-6|.|.|TRBJ1-5
CASSYTNQGNQPQHF
TGTGCCAGCAGTTATACAAACCAGGGAAATCAGCCCCAGCATTTT
>TRBV6-1|.|.|TRBJ2-6
CASSVSGRAGANVLTF
TGTGCCAGCAGTGTGTCCGGTAGAGCTGGGGCCAACGTCCTGACTTTC
>TRBV30|.|.|TRBJ1-1
CAWTWGNTEAFF
TGTGCCTGGACCTGGGGGAACACTGAAGCTTTCTTT
>TRBV7-8|.|.|TRBJ2-2
CASAFRGRDTGELFF
TGTGCCAGCGCTTTCAGGGGGAGGGACACCGGGGAGCTGTTTTTT
>TRBV5-8|.|.|TRBJ1-1
CASSFTRYTEAFF
TGTGCCAGCAGCTTTACACGGTACACTGAAGCTTTCTTT
>TRBV25-1|.|.|TRBJ2-3
CASSEWGKGTDTQYF
TGTGCCAGCAGTGAATGGGGGAAAGGCACAGATACGCAGTATTTT
>TRBV5-4|.|TRBD1|TRBJ1-3
CASSLAGGSGNTIYF
TGTGCCAGCAGCTTGGCAGGGGGCTCTGGAAACACCATATATTTT
>TRBV7-8|.|.|TRBJ2-1
CASSPTNFRGGHNEQFF
TGTGCCAGCAGCCCCACGAATTTCAGGGGGGGCCACAATGAGCAGTTCTTC
>TRBV27|.|.|TRBJ2-1
CASSAIDSTRRDEQFF
TGTGCCAGCAGCGCTATAGACAGCACTAGGAGGGATGAGCAGTTCTTC
>TRBV6-5|.|.|TRBJ1-2
CASTATDSSGGYTF
TGTGCCAGCACCGCGACTGATTCCTCCGGTGGCTACACCTTC
>TRBV15|.|TRBD1|TRBJ2-7
CATSRNFPGQDLEQYF
TGTGCCACCAGCAGAAATTTCCCGGGACAGGACTTGGAGCAGTACTTC
>TRBV7-9|.|.|TRBJ1-1
CASREPGANTEAFF
TGTGCCAGCAGGGAACCGGGGGCGAACACTGAAGCTTTCTTT
>TRBV20-1|.|TRBD2|TRBJ2-1
CSASAAGGMFF
TGCAGTGCTAGCGCCGCGGGGGGCATGTTCTTC
>TRBV19|.|.|TRBJ2-7
CASSIRVQAPDVKYF
TGTGCCAGTAGTATCCGTGTACAGGCCCCAGACGTGAAGTACTTC
>TRBV10-3|.|TRBD1|TRBJ1-3
CATAGQTGNTIYF
TGTGCCACCGCGGGACAGACTGGAAACACCATATATTTT
>TRBV29-1|.|.|TRBJ2-1
CSGQDSTNEQFF
TGCAGCGGCCAGGACAGCACCAATGAGCAGTTCTTC
>TRBV28|.|TRBD1|TRBJ2-2
CASSSAGGPGELFF
TGTGCCAGCAGTTCAGCAGGGGGACCCGGGGAGCTGTTTTTT
>TRBV28|.|.|TRBJ2-3
CASSSGQSTDTQYF
TGTGCCAGCAGTTCTGGACAGAGCACAGATACGCAGTATTTT
>TRBV28|.|.|TRBJ1-6
CASSSAGFQNSPLHF
TGTGCCAGCAGTTCAGCAGGGTTCCAAAATTCACCCCTCCACTTT
>TRBV5-1|once|.|TRBJ1-1
CASSLASQGYEAFF
TGCGCCAGCAGCTTGGCCTCTCAGGGTTATGAAGCTTTCTTT
>TRBV28|.|.|TRBJ2-7
CASSSEGGQYF
TGTGCCAGCAGTTCCGAGGGGGGGCAGTACTTC
>TRBV2|.|TRBD1|TRBJ1-2
CASSPRDRMNSNYGYTF
TGTGCCAGCAGTCCCAGGGACAGGATGAACTCCAACTATGGCTACACCTTC
>TRBV29-1|.|.|TRBJ1-1
CSVRQTEAFF
TGCAGCGTTAGACAGACTGAAGCTTTCTTT
>TRBV7-9|.|TRBD1|TRBJ1-4
CASSLGTGGLTNEKLFF
TGTGCCAGCAGCTTAGGGACAGGGGGATTGACTAATGAAAAACTGTTTTTT
>TRBV15|.|TRBD1|TRBJ2-7
CATSRDAGQGTEQYF
TGTGCCACCAGCAGAGATGCCGGACAGGGCACCGAGCAGTACTTC
>TRBV13|.|.|TRBJ2-2
CASSFRRTNTGELFF
TGTGCCAGCAGCTTTAGGAGAACGAACACCGGGGAGCTGTTTTTT
>TRBV7-3|.|TRBD1|TRBJ1-1
CASSSGTGGAQNTEAFF
TGTGCCAGCAGCTCCGGAACAGGGGGCGCACAGAACACTGAAGCTTTCTTT
>TRBV5-1|.|.|TRBJ1-4
CASSLEEREKLFF
TGCGCCAGCAGCTTGGAAGAGCGAGAGAAACTGTTTTTT
>TRBV18|.|.|TRBJ2-1
CASSPAGRGVYNEQFF
TGTGCCAGCTCACCCGCGGGTAGGGGGGTCTACAATGAGCAGTTCTTC
>TRBV18|.|.|TRBJ1-3
CASSPGDSGNTIYF
TGTGCCAGCTCACCTGGGGACTCTGGAAACACCATATATTTT
>TRBV5-1|.|.|TRBJ1-1
CASSDGTSTEAFF
TGCGCCAGCAGCGACGGGACTAGCACTGAAGCTTTCTTT
>TRBV11-3|few|TRBD1|TRBJ2-1
CASSPGTGNNEQFF
TGTGCCAGCAGCCCCGGGACAGGGAATAATGAGCAGTTCTTC
>TRBV5-1|.|TRBD1|TRBJ1-1
CASSSLTGGATEAFF
TGCGCCAGCAGCTCCCTGACAGGGGGCGCGACTGAAGCTTTCTTT
>TRBV19|.|.|TRBJ1-5
CASSIGMAGILGNQPQHF
TGTGCCAGTAGTATAGGGATGGCAGGGATTTTGGGCAATCAGCCCCAGCATTTT
>TRBV6-5|.|TRBD1|TRBJ1-5
CASSLDRGNNQPQHF
TGTGCCAGCAGCCTTGACAGGGGAAACAATCAGCCCCAGCATTTT
>TRBV7-3|.|TRBD2|TRBJ2-3
CASSWSSGSTDTQYF
TGTGCCAGCAGCTGGTCTAGCGGGAGCACAGATACGCAGTATTTT
>TRBV27|few|.|TRBJ1-1
CASSSLPRAGGQAFF
TGTGCCAGCAGTTCCCTACCTCGGGCAGGAGGGCAAGCTTTCTTT
>TRBV9|few|.|TRBJ1-4
CASSRQGANEKLFF
TGTGCCAGCAGCCGGCAGGGTGCTAATGAAAAACTGTTTTTT